One and the same sample provided the 18 T cell receptor beta chains below, sequenced in a study of blood T cell repertoires in COVID-19. Clones were read by immunoSEQ multiplex PCR, and TCRdb kept only the in-frame ones, dropping some. The sample holds 300,000 to 350,000 clones; 87% are singletons and the top ten take approximately 10%. Material: peripheral blood. The source is a man aged 25 to 40 with COVID-19, enrolled during active disease.

This chain connects TRBV27 to TRBJ1-2; TRBD1 matches 9 bases. This CDR3 is 14 amino acids long. Looked up from germline, CDR1 is MNHEY and CDR2 is SMNVEV (reference sequence). The J segment lost 4 bases and the V segment lost 5 bases, leaving 5 bases of the junction unmatched. In DNA form, the CDR3 reads TGTGCCAGCAGTAAAGACAGGGGGTTCTATGGCTACACCTTC. Translation gives CASSKDRGFYGYTF.

V usage is TRBV7-9 and J usage is TRBJ2-7; 7 bases fit TRBD1. Germline V lookup: CDR1 SEHNR, CDR2 FQNEAQ (reference sequence). The CDR3 sequence is 14 residues long. J gave up 2 bases and V 8 bases, and 9 bases lay outside the gene matches. CDR3 in amino acids: CASSKGQPTYEQYF. The CDR3 nucleotides are TGTGCCAGCTCCAAGGGACAGCCGACCTACGAGCAGTACTTC.

The chain is built from TRBV7-2 and TRBJ1-1; D is undetermined. The CDR3 sequence is 14 residues long. Looked up from germline, CDR1 is SGHTA and CDR2 is FQGNSA. Trimming removed 2 bases at V and 0 bases at J, with 7 bases between. The CDR3 protein is CASSLIQLNTEAFF. CDR3 nucleotides: TGTGCCAGCAGCTTAATACAACTGAACACTGAAGCTTTCTTT.

The V and J genes are TRBV7-2 and TRBJ2-5, with 8 bases aligning to TRBD1. This CDR3 region has 14 residues. Trimming cost V 3 bases and J 5 bases; bases outside gene matches: 5. From germline, CDR1 is SGHTA and CDR2 FQGNSA. CDR3 in DNA: TGTGCCAGCAGCTTCAACAGGGGGTTGGAGACCCAGTACTTC. Residues: CASSFNRGLETQYF. Supplemented by reference TRBV7-2 and TRBJ2-5, the full variable domain reads GAGVSQSPSNKVTEKGKDVELRCDPISGHTALYWYRQSLGQGLEFLIYFQGNSAPDKSGLPSDRFSAERTGGSVSTLTIQRTQQEDSAVYLCASSFNRGLETQYFGPGTRLLVL.

This chain links TRBV28 with TRBJ1-5; maybe TRBD1 (5 bases). The germline CDR1 and CDR2 sequences are MDHEN and SYDVKM. This CDR3 region has 15 residues. Trimming took off 4 bases at V and 2 bases at J, with 12 bases between the two ends. The CDR3 DNA reads TGTGCCAGCAGTTCAAGGGGAGGGGGCAATCAGCCCCAGCATTTT. Protein: CASSSRGGGNQPQHF.

V usage is TRBV7-9 and J usage is TRBJ2-5; TRBD1 agrees at 7 bases. CDR3 length: 17 amino acids. Germline CDR1 and CDR2: SEHNR and FQNEAQ (reference sequence). V was clipped by 0 bases and J by 0 bases; unmatched bases: 7. The CDR3 reads CASSLATGMWYQETQYF. CDR3 nucleotides: TGTGCCAGCAGCTTAGCGACAGGGATGTGGTACCAAGAGACCCAGTACTTC.

This clone was picked up a small number of times. The rearrangement uses TRBV19 and TRBJ2-2; possibly TRBD1 for D (6 bases). V was pared by 7 bases and J by 1 base, with 10 bases between. The CDR3 loop spans 14 amino acids. Germline CDR1 and CDR2: LNHDA and SQIVND (reference sequence). CDR3 sequence: CASKWGQNTGELFF. The CDR3 bases are TGTGCCAGTAAATGGGGGCAGAACACCGGGGAGCTGTTTTTT.

In this sample, this clone turned up once. The chain employs TRBV15 and TRBJ2-1; D is possibly TRBD1 (6 bases). This CDR3 region has 14 residues. V was trimmed by 2 bases and J by 4 bases, leaving 9 bases between them. The germline gives CDR1 LNHNV, CDR2 YYDKDF (reference sequence). CDR3 residues: CATSRIGQYNEQFF. In DNA, the CDR3 is TGTGCCACCAGCAGAATTGGACAGTACAATGAGCAGTTCTTC.

A single count supports this clone. This chain uses TRBV12-5 with TRBJ1-1; no clear D gene. V lost 0 bases, J lost 5 bases, and 13 bases lay in between. The CDR3 runs to 15 residues. The germline V gene encodes CDR1 LGHNT and CDR2 FRNRAP. CDR3 DNA: TGTGCTAGTGGTTTGGTTCCGGGAGTTCAGACTGAAGCTTTCTTT. It encodes CASGLVPGVQTEAFF.

This chain links TRBV6-1 with TRBJ1-2; weak D call: TRBD1 (6 bases). V dropped 2 bases and J dropped 8 bases, with 15 bases sitting between them. CDR3 length equals 14 residues. The germline V gene encodes CDR1 MNHNS and CDR2 SASEGT. CDR3 DNA: TGTGCCAGCAGTGAAATTGGGGGCCTGGGAGGCTACACCTTC. As protein: CASSEIGGLGGYTF.

This clone was detected only a few times. The chain joins TRBV6-5 to TRBJ2-2, with unresolved D. The V and J ends lost 2 bases and 0 bases respectively, with 7 bases between them. Germline CDR1 reads MNHEY; CDR2 reads SVGAGI. This CDR3 is 15 amino acids long. CDR3 in DNA: TGTGCCAGCAGTTACGGAGTCCCGAACACCGGGGAGCTGTTTTTT. Translated, it gives CASSYGVPNTGELFF.

The chain recombines TRBV7-2 with TRBJ2-5; TRBD1 might be the D (5 bases). Germline lookup yields CDR1 SGHTA and CDR2 FQGNSA. This CDR3 is 17 amino acids long. V was cut by 2 bases and J by 0 bases, with 16 bases left in between. In nucleotides, the CDR3 is TGTGCCAGCAGCTTACTAGTAAGACAGTTGTACCAAGAGACCCAGTACTTC. Its translation is CASSLLVRQLYQETQYF.

The V call is TRBV5-1, the J call TRBJ2-7; 8 bases map to TRBD2. The germline CDR1 and CDR2 sequences are SGHRS and YFSETQ. CDR3 length: 16 residues. V lost 1 base, J lost 7 bases, and 13 bases stayed unmatched. Written as DNA, the CDR3 is TGCGCCAGCAGCTTGTCCGGGGGGGATCTTCGGAGGGAGCAGTACTTC. This encodes CASSLSGGDLRREQYF.

CDR3 sequence reads: CASSPQGARAFF. The CDR3 DNA is TGTGCCAGCAGCCCACAGGGGGCGCGGGCTTTCTTT. The gene calls are TRBV7-8 and TRBJ1-1; 9 nucleotides match TRBD1. The V gene's germline CDR1 is SGHVS and CDR2 FQNEAQ. The CDR3 consists of 12 residues. The trim removed 5 bases at V and 11 bases at J, leaving 6 bases unmatched. Together with reference TRBV7-8 and TRBJ1-1, the CDR3 gives the full variable domain: GAGVSQSPRYKVAKRGQDVALRCDPISGHVSLFWYQQALGQGPEFLTYFQNEAQLDKSGLPSDRFFAERPEGSVSTLKIQRTQQEDSAVYLCASSPQGARAFFGQGTRLTVV.

The J gene is TRBJ2-1, the V gene TRBV11-1; 7 bases map to TRBD2. Looked up from germline, CDR1 is SGHAT and CDR2 is FQDESV (reference sequence). The CDR3 extends over 15 amino acids. With V trimmed by 2 bases and J by 4 bases, 5 bases remained unmatched. In DNA, the CDR3 is TGTGCCAGCAGCTTACGCGGGAGCGGATACAATGAGCAGTTCTTC. Translation: CASSLRGSGYNEQFF.

This chain joins TRBV19 and TRBJ2-1; tentative D call: TRBD1 (6 bases). V shed 5 bases and J shed 6 bases, with 11 bases lying between them. There are 13 residues in the CDR3. The V gene's germline CDR1 is LNHDA and CDR2 SQIVND (reference sequence). DNA for the CDR3: TGTGCCAGTAGTTTAACAGGGCGCAATGAGCAGTTCTTC. Its protein is CASSLTGRNEQFF.

The table lists this clone with a few counts. V and J are TRBV29-1 and TRBJ2-6; no clear D gene. The CDR3 totals 14 residues. In germline, CDR1 is SQVTM, CDR2 ANQGSEA. Trimming removed 6 bases at V and 0 bases at J, with 9 bases between. The CDR3 DNA reads as TGCAGCGTCTTGAGTATCTCTGGGGCCAACGTCCTGACTTTC. This sequence encodes CSVLSISGANVLTF.

The chain links TRBV5-8 to TRBJ2-1, with D possibly being TRBD1 (5 bases). V lost 0 bases, J lost 2 bases, and 12 bases lay in between. CDR3 length: 16 residues. In germline, CDR1 is SGHTS, CDR2 YDEGEE. The CDR3 DNA follows: TGTGCCAGCAGCTTGGTTCAGGGTAGTCCCTACAATGAGCAGTTCTTC. Translated, it gives CASSLVQGSPYNEQFF.